The source of this TCR beta chain is a study of cytomegalovirus exposure and HLA in healthy donors. Assay used: immunoSEQ multiplex PCR; TCRdb lists only in-frame clones, some missing. The profile shows 300,000 to 350,000 clones, 70% to 90% of them singletons. V lost 0 bases and J 2 bases, leaving 14 bases between the germline ends. This CDR3 region has 18 residues. CDR1 is SGHDN, CDR2 FVKESK, per germline. Turning to this clone: No antigen is known for it.

Study-level findings and limits: With high specificity and sensitivity, the classifier reportedly diagnosed cytomegalovirus status. Specificity for CMV antigens was confirmed in vitro for a few of the CMV-associated chains. It was about 180 TCR beta chains that were listed as cytomegalovirus-associated.

The sequence was obtained from a man under 40 in good health and CMV-seronegative. The sequencing input was PBMCs. The chain links TRBV14 to TRBJ1-6, with a weak D call TRBD1 (6 bases). The CDR3 region has the DNA TGTGCCAGCAGCCAAGATAAGGGGCCAGGGGCCTATAATTCACCCCTCCACTTT. This codes for CASSQDKGPGAYNSPLHF.